Each of the 2 T cell receptor beta chains below was sequenced from the same sample in a study of Ad26.COV2.S vaccination and SARS-CoV-2 variants (dated by TCRdb to the early 2020s). The treatment or condition label, read with the paper, signifies: roughly 19 received Ad26.COV2.S at low or high dose, single or two shots; about 5 received placebo; per-sample allocation not given. For vaccine and placebo recipients, repertoires were sequenced using samples collected on day 63 after the first injection. Library preparation employed the immunoSEQ multiplex PCR assay. TCRdb obtained this table from immuneACCESS and retained in-frame rearrangements with V and J assigned. These tables miss some clones; where compared with another copy, unresolved V genes account for less than half of the shortfall, and the remainder is unexplained. The sample data list a few hundred thousand clones, and 90% of these were observed just once. In total, the top ten clones hold around 4.2% of the sample.

The sample here was peripheral blood, taken in a trial of Ad26.COV2.S vaccine versus placebo. These TCRs come from a person aged 18-65 years who received the Ad26.COV2.S COVID-19 vaccine or a placebo.

The rearrangement uses TRBV9 and TRBJ1-3; D remains ambiguous. Trimming removed 5 bases from V and 2 bases from J, with 14 bases in between. Germline CDR1 reads SGDLS; CDR2 reads YYNGEE. The CDR3 runs 15 residues. In DNA form, the CDR3 reads TGTGCCAGCAGTGAAAAGGGAGGGCCTGGAAACACCATATATTTT. It is translated as CASSEKGGPGNTIYF.

The chain has TRBV4-2 and TRBJ1-2, with D tentatively TRBD1 (6 bases). Germline loops: CDR1 LGHNA, CDR2 YNFKEQ. V lost 4 bases to trimming and J lost 4 bases, with 7 bases between them. The length of the CDR3 is 12 residues. CDR3 residues: CASSLGAYGYTF. Written as DNA, the CDR3 is TGTGCCAGCAGCCTGGGGGCCTATGGCTACACCTTC.